This T cell receptor beta chain was documented in a study of OX40 agonist ivuxolimab in advanced cancers. The study's findings and limits: It was not determined which antigens were specifically recognized by the peripheral T cells that had undergone clonal expansion. Partial responders dosed at 0.1-3.0 mg/kg displayed clonal expansion ranking among the lowest. Dosing at 0.1 to 3.0 mg/kg was accompanied by clonal expansion of CD4+ and CD8+ blood T cells by week 6.

On this clone: What it binds is unknown.

Sequencing was performed with immunoSEQ multiplex PCR; in TCRdb, only in-frame clones are kept and a portion is missing. This sample yields roughly 100,000 clones, of which approximately 85% are seen a single time; 3.5% to 4% belongs to the top ten. The CDR3 is 12 amino acids. Per the germline V gene, CDR1 is MNHEY and CDR2 is SMNVEV (reference sequence). With 5 bases removed from V and 5 bases from J, the gap between germline ends came to 9 bases. Source: CD4+ or CD8+ T cells sorted from blood, taken in a trial of the OX40 agonist ivuxolimab. This receptor was obtained from an adult with an advanced solid tumor such as melanoma, head and neck, liver or kidney cancer. The chain joins TRBV27 to TRBJ2-5; D is unclear. DNA of the CDR3: TGTGCCAGCAGTCACCCTCCCGAGACCCAGTACTTC. This encodes CASSHPPETQYF.